This is a list of T cell receptor beta chains from one sample in a study of blood T cell repertoires in COVID-19. Using immunoSEQ multiplex PCR, the repertoire was profiled, and TCRdb retains in-frame clones only, with some absent. Counted here are some 120,000 clones, around 87% occurring once; the ten biggest clones make up about 8%. Sequencing used peripheral blood. The receptors derive from a man in his fifties with acute or convalescent COVID-19. Both conserved end residues are part of each CDR3. Fields, in order: clone size, J gene, V gene, D gene, CDR3 DNA, CDR3 protein. The D gene is left open where the match is weak. Clone size appears in some rows only: once, few, many, or a class for an expanded clone.

clone_size: .; j_call: TRBJ2-5; v_call: TRBV10-2; d_call: .; cdr3_nt: TGCGCCAGCGGAGGCGGGGAGACCCAGTACTTC; cdr3_aa: CASGGGETQYF
clone_size: .; j_call: TRBJ2-1; v_call: TRBV9; d_call: .; cdr3_nt: TGTGCCAGCAGCCGGACAGTTGCCAACGAGCAGTTCTTC; cdr3_aa: CASSRTVANEQFF
clone_size: .; j_call: TRBJ2-6; v_call: TRBV14; d_call: TRBD1; cdr3_nt: TGTGCCAGCAGCCAAGACGGGACAGGGTTTTTTGGGGCCAACGTCCTGACTTTC; cdr3_aa: CASSQDGTGFFGANVLTF
clone_size: once; j_call: TRBJ1-1; v_call: TRBV7-9; d_call: .; cdr3_nt: TGTGCCAGCAGCCCGGGCGGCAGGGACTACACTGAAGCTTTCTTT; cdr3_aa: CASSPGGRDYTEAFF
clone_size: .; j_call: TRBJ2-1; v_call: TRBV2; d_call: TRBD1; cdr3_nt: TGTGCCAGCAGCGGACAGGGAAGAAATGAGCAGTTCTTC; cdr3_aa: CASSGQGRNEQFF
clone_size: .; j_call: TRBJ2-5; v_call: TRBV29-1; d_call: .; cdr3_nt: TGCAGCGTTGATGGGTGGGGCAGACAAGAGACCCAGTACTTC; cdr3_aa: CSVDGWGRQETQYF
clone_size: once; j_call: TRBJ2-5; v_call: TRBV30; d_call: .; cdr3_nt: TGTGCCTGTATCCCGCCAGGGCTGGTTGAAGAGACCCAGTACTTC; cdr3_aa: CACIPPGLVEETQYF
clone_size: .; j_call: TRBJ1-1; v_call: TRBV4-1; d_call: TRBD1; cdr3_nt: TGCGCCAGCAGCCAGACGCCGGGACAGATGAACACTGAAGCTTTCTTT; cdr3_aa: CASSQTPGQMNTEAFF
clone_size: once; j_call: TRBJ2-2; v_call: TRBV24-1; d_call: .; cdr3_nt: TGTGCCACCAGTGATCCCAGGGGTGTCACCGGGGAGCTGTTTTTT; cdr3_aa: CATSDPRGVTGELFF
clone_size: .; j_call: TRBJ2-1; v_call: TRBV7-6; d_call: TRBD2; cdr3_nt: TGTGCCAGCAGCTTAGAGGGAGCGGGAAACTCCTACAATGAGCAGTTCTTC; cdr3_aa: CASSLEGAGNSYNEQFF
clone_size: .; j_call: TRBJ1-2; v_call: TRBV6-5; d_call: .; cdr3_nt: TGTGCCAGCAGTTACTCTGGCTTTGAAGGCTACACCTTC; cdr3_aa: CASSYSGFEGYTF
clone_size: .; j_call: TRBJ2-2; v_call: TRBV18; d_call: .; cdr3_nt: TGTGCCAGCTCACCAGAAGGTTCGGGGGTCATGGCGTGGGAGCTGTTTTTT; cdr3_aa: CASSPEGSGVMAWELFF
clone_size: .; j_call: TRBJ1-1; v_call: TRBV18; d_call: .; cdr3_nt: TGTGCCAGCTCACTCGATCGTAGCACTGAAGCTTTCTTT; cdr3_aa: CASSLDRSTEAFF
clone_size: .; j_call: TRBJ1-5; v_call: TRBV30; d_call: .; cdr3_nt: TGTGCCTGTAGATTACAGGCAGGGGAGCCCCAGCATTTT; cdr3_aa: CACRLQAGEPQHF
clone_size: .; j_call: TRBJ2-3; v_call: TRBV9; d_call: TRBD2; cdr3_nt: TGTGCCACCGGGGGGGGCTCTAGCACAGATACGCAGTATTTT; cdr3_aa: CATGGGSSTDTQYF
clone_size: .; j_call: TRBJ1-2; v_call: TRBV5-1; d_call: .; cdr3_nt: TGCGCCAGCAGCTTGCCGCCCCCAGGGTTAGCTAACTATGGCTACACCTTC; cdr3_aa: CASSLPPPGLANYGYTF
clone_size: .; j_call: TRBJ2-3; v_call: TRBV7-9; d_call: .; cdr3_nt: TGTGCCAGCAGCCCCTTTTGGAGGGGTAACACAGATACGCAGTATTTT; cdr3_aa: CASSPFWRGNTDTQYF
clone_size: .; j_call: TRBJ1-6; v_call: TRBV5-1; d_call: .; cdr3_nt: TGCGCCAGCAGCTTGGACGGAGTCTATAATTCACCCCTCCACTTT; cdr3_aa: CASSLDGVYNSPLHF
clone_size: .; j_call: TRBJ2-2; v_call: TRBV19; d_call: .; cdr3_nt: TGTGCCAGTAGTGCAGAAATAACCGGGGAGCTGTTTTTT; cdr3_aa: CASSAEITGELFF
clone_size: few; j_call: TRBJ1-2; v_call: TRBV7-8; d_call: TRBD1; cdr3_nt: TGTGCCAGCAGCAGAGGTGGGACAGGGAATTTATACTATGGCTACACCTTC; cdr3_aa: CASSRGGTGNLYYGYTF
clone_size: .; j_call: TRBJ2-4; v_call: TRBV6-2/TRBV6-3; d_call: .; cdr3_nt: TGTGCCAGCAGTTACAGAACTCTAGCCAAAAACATTCAGTACTTC; cdr3_aa: CASSYRTLAKNIQYF
clone_size: once; j_call: TRBJ2-7; v_call: TRBV5-5; d_call: TRBD1; cdr3_nt: TGTGCCAGCAGCTTGGGGGGACAGGGGGTTCGGGACGAGCAGTACTTC; cdr3_aa: CASSLGGQGVRDEQYF
clone_size: .; j_call: TRBJ1-6; v_call: TRBV19; d_call: .; cdr3_nt: TGTGCCAGTAGTGGGATTGACAGGACCCCTCCGGCCCTCCACTTT; cdr3_aa: CASSGIDRTPPALHF
clone_size: .; j_call: TRBJ1-3; v_call: TRBV10-1; d_call: TRBD1; cdr3_nt: TGCGCCAGCAGTGTGTCGGGACAGGGGGTAAACACCATATATTTT; cdr3_aa: CASSVSGQGVNTIYF
clone_size: .; j_call: TRBJ1-2; v_call: TRBV5-1; d_call: TRBD1; cdr3_nt: TGCGCCAGCAGCTTGGAGGGGACAGGGGGCGGCTATGGCTACACCTTC; cdr3_aa: CASSLEGTGGGYGYTF
clone_size: .; j_call: TRBJ1-5; v_call: TRBV10-3; d_call: TRBD1; cdr3_nt: TGTGCCATCAGTATTGGACAGGGGACTCAGCCCCAGCATTTT; cdr3_aa: CAISIGQGTQPQHF
clone_size: .; j_call: TRBJ2-2; v_call: TRBV5-1; d_call: TRBD1; cdr3_nt: TGCGCCAGCAGCTTCGTAGGACAGGGGAGGACCGGGGAGCTGTTTTTT; cdr3_aa: CASSFVGQGRTGELFF
clone_size: .; j_call: TRBJ1-5; v_call: TRBV27; d_call: .; cdr3_nt: TGTGCCAGCAGTTTACGGGGCAATCAGCCCCAGCATTTT; cdr3_aa: CASSLRGNQPQHF
clone_size: .; j_call: TRBJ1-5; v_call: TRBV6-5; d_call: .; cdr3_nt: TGTGCCAGCAGTTACAAGCATGGGGAGTATCAGCCCCAGCATTTT; cdr3_aa: CASSYKHGEYQPQHF
clone_size: .; j_call: TRBJ1-5; v_call: TRBV30; d_call: .; cdr3_nt: TGTGCCTGGAGTCAAGCGGGGGTGGGCAATCAGCCCCAGCATTTT; cdr3_aa: CAWSQAGVGNQPQHF
clone_size: .; j_call: TRBJ1-2; v_call: TRBV27; d_call: .; cdr3_nt: TGTGCCAGCAGTTTAATGGGGCAGAACTATGGCTACACCTTC; cdr3_aa: CASSLMGQNYGYTF
clone_size: .; j_call: TRBJ2-4; v_call: TRBV14; d_call: .; cdr3_nt: TGTGCCAGCAGCCGCCGAAATCTAGGCAAAAACATTCAGTACTTC; cdr3_aa: CASSRRNLGKNIQYF
clone_size: .; j_call: TRBJ2-2; v_call: TRBV19; d_call: TRBD2; cdr3_nt: TGTGCCACCCGGCGCGGGGGAGGGCGGGACACCGGGGAGCTGTTTTTT; cdr3_aa: CATRRGGGRDTGELFF
clone_size: .; j_call: TRBJ2-2; v_call: TRBV24-1; d_call: TRBD1; cdr3_nt: TGTGCCACCAGTGAGTCCGGGACAGGGGGCATAAGGGAGCTGTTTTTT; cdr3_aa: CATSESGTGGIRELFF
clone_size: once; j_call: TRBJ2-2; v_call: TRBV6-2/TRBV6-3; d_call: .; cdr3_nt: TGTGCCAGCAGTCTTGGAGGATACACCGGGGAGCTGTTTTTT; cdr3_aa: CASSLGGYTGELFF
clone_size: .; j_call: TRBJ2-1; v_call: TRBV24-1; d_call: TRBD1; cdr3_nt: TGTGCCACCAGAGGCCCGGGACAGGGGGTTTACAATGAGCAGTTCTTC; cdr3_aa: CATRGPGQGVYNEQFF
clone_size: few; j_call: TRBJ2-4; v_call: TRBV5-1; d_call: TRBD1; cdr3_nt: TGCGCCAGCAGCTCGGGGACAGGGGGCTGGTCCAAAAACATTCAGTACTTC; cdr3_aa: CASSSGTGGWSKNIQYF
clone_size: .; j_call: TRBJ2-4; v_call: TRBV6-2/TRBV6-3; d_call: TRBD2; cdr3_nt: TGTGCCAGCAGTTCCGGGACTAGCGGGAACCTAGCCAAAAACATTCAGTACTTC; cdr3_aa: CASSSGTSGNLAKNIQYF
clone_size: .; j_call: TRBJ1-5; v_call: TRBV2; d_call: .; cdr3_nt: TGTGCCAGCACGAGGACAGCTTCTAGCAATCAGCCCCAGCATTTT; cdr3_aa: CASTRTASSNQPQHF
clone_size: .; j_call: TRBJ1-3; v_call: TRBV30; d_call: .; cdr3_nt: TGTGCCTGGAGTCACCCCCAGGCTTTCTCTGGAAACACCATATATTTT; cdr3_aa: CAWSHPQAFSGNTIYF
clone_size: .; j_call: TRBJ2-6; v_call: TRBV19; d_call: .; cdr3_nt: TGTGCCAGTAGTATTACTGTTACCTCTGGGGCCAACGTCCTGACTTTC; cdr3_aa: CASSITVTSGANVLTF
clone_size: once; j_call: TRBJ1-3; v_call: TRBV6-5; d_call: .; cdr3_nt: TGTGCCAGCAGTTATAGGCGGAACACTGGAAACACCATATATTTT; cdr3_aa: CASSYRRNTGNTIYF
clone_size: .; j_call: TRBJ2-7; v_call: TRBV24-1; d_call: TRBD2; cdr3_nt: TGTGCCACCAGTGACCCCGGGACTAGCGGGAGAATCCACGAGCAGTACTTC; cdr3_aa: CATSDPGTSGRIHEQYF
clone_size: .; j_call: TRBJ1-1; v_call: TRBV9; d_call: .; cdr3_nt: TGTGCCAGCAGCGTAGGCGGCGCGGCAGAAACTGAAGCTTTCTTT; cdr3_aa: CASSVGGAAETEAFF
clone_size: .; j_call: TRBJ2-7; v_call: TRBV6-5; d_call: .; cdr3_nt: TGTGCCAGCAGCTCGGGGGTTCGATTCGAGCAGTACTTC; cdr3_aa: CASSSGVRFEQYF
clone_size: .; j_call: TRBJ2-3; v_call: TRBV5-1; d_call: .; cdr3_nt: TGCGCCAGCAGAGAGGCCGTTGTTAGCACAGATACGCAGTATTTT; cdr3_aa: CASREAVVSTDTQYF
clone_size: .; j_call: TRBJ2-3; v_call: TRBV2; d_call: .; cdr3_nt: TGTGCCAGCACCAGGGGCGATAGCACAGATACGCAGTATTTT; cdr3_aa: CASTRGDSTDTQYF
clone_size: .; j_call: TRBJ1-5; v_call: TRBV19; d_call: .; cdr3_nt: TGTGCCAGTAGTATTCCGGGGGGTCAGCCCCAGCATTTT; cdr3_aa: CASSIPGGQPQHF
clone_size: once; j_call: TRBJ2-7; v_call: TRBV30; d_call: TRBD1; cdr3_nt: TGTGCCTGGAGCCGGACAGGGGCCTACGAGCAGTACTTC; cdr3_aa: CAWSRTGAYEQYF
clone_size: .; j_call: TRBJ2-3; v_call: TRBV9; d_call: TRBD2; cdr3_nt: TGTGCCAGCAGCGTAGCGGGAGGGCCCCTCTATTTT; cdr3_aa: CASSVAGGPLYF
clone_size: .; j_call: TRBJ2-7; v_call: TRBV19; d_call: .; cdr3_nt: TGTGCCAGTAGTTCACCTAGCAGCTCCTACGAGCAGTACTTC; cdr3_aa: CASSSPSSSYEQYF
clone_size: once; j_call: TRBJ2-7; v_call: TRBV18; d_call: TRBD1; cdr3_nt: TGTGCCAGCTCACCACAAAGAGGGGGCACCTACGAGCAGTACTTC; cdr3_aa: CASSPQRGGTYEQYF
clone_size: .; j_call: TRBJ1-6; v_call: TRBV7-9; d_call: TRBD1; cdr3_nt: TGTGCCAGCAGATCTCAGGGGGACGTTAATTCACCCCTCCACTTT; cdr3_aa: CASRSQGDVNSPLHF